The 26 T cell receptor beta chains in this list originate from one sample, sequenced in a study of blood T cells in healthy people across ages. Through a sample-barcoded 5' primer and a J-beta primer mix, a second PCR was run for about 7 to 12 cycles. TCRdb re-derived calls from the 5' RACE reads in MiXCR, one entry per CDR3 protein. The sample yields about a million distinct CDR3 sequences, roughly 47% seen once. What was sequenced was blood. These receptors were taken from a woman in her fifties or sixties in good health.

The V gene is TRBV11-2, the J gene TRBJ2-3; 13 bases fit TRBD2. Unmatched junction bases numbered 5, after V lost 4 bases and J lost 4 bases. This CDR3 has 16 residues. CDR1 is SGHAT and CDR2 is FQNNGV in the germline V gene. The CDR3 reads CASSSRTSGSADTQYF. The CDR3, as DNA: TGTGCCAGCAGCTCACGGACTAGCGGGAGCGCAGATACGCAGTATTTT.

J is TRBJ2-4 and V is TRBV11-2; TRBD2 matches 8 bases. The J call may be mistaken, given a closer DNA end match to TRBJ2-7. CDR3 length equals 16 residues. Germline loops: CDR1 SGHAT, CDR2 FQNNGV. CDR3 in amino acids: CASSLEAAGGSYEQYF. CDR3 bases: TGTGCCAGCAGCTTAGAGGCCGCGGGGGGAAGCTACGAGCAGTACTTC.

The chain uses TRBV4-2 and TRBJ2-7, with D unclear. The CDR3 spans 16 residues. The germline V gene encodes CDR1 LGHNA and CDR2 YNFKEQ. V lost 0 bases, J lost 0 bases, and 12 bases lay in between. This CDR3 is CASSQDLRVRSYEQYF. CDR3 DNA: TGTGCCAGCAGCCAAGACCTCCGGGTTCGCTCCTACGAGCAGTACTTC.

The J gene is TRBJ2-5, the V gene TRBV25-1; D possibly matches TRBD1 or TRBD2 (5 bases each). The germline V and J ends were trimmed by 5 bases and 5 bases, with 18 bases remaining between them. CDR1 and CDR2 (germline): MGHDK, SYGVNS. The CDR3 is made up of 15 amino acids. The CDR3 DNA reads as TGTGCCAGCAGTCCCGGGACCACAAAGAGGGAGACCCAGTACTTC. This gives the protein CASSPGTTKRETQYF.

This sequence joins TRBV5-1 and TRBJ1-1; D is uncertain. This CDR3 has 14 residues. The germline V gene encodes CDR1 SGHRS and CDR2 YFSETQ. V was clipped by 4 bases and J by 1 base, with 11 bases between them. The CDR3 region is CASSPEGRNTEAFF. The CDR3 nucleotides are TGCGCCAGCAGCCCGGAGGGTCGGAACACTGAAGCTTTCTTT.

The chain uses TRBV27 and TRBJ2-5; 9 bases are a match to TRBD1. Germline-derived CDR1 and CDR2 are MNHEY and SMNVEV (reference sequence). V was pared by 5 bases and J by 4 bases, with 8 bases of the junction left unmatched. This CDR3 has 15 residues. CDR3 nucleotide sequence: TGTGCCAGCAGTCCATACGGGACAGGGTTAGAGACCCAGTACTTC. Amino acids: CASSPYGTGLETQYF.

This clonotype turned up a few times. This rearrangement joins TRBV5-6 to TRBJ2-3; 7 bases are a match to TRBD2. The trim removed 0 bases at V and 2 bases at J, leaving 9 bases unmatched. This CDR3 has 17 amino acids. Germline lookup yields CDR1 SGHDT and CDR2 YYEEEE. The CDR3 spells CASSLAGREDFTDTQYF. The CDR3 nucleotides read TGTGCCAGCAGCTTGGCCGGTCGGGAGGATTTCACAGATACGCAGTATTTT.

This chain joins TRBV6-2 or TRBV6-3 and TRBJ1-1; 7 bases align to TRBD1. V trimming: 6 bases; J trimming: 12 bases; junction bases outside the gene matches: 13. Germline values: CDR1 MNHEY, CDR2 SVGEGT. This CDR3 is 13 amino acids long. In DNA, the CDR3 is TGTGCCAGCAGCTTACAGGGGACGGTAGGAACTTTCTTT. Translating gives CASSLQGTVGTFF.

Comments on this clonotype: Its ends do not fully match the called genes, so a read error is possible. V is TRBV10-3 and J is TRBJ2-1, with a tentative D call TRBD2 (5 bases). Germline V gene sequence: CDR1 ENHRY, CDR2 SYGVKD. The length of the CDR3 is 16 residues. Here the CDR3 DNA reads TGTACCATCAAGAACCCGGACTCATCGCGTTACAATGAGCAGTTCTTC. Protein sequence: CTIKNPDSSRYNEQFF.

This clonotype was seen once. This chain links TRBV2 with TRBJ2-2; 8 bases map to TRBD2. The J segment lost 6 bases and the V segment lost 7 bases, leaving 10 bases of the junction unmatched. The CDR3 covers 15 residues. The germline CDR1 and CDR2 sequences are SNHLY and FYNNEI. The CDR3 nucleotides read TGTGCCAGCATGTTGCAGCGGGAGATCTCCGGGGAGCTGTTTTTT. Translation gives CASMLQREISGELFF.

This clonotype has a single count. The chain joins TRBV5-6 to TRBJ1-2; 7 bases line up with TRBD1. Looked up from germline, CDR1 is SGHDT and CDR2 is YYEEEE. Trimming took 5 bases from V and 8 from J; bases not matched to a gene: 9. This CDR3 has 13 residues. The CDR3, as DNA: TGTGCCAGCAGACAACTGGGACAGCGGGGCTACACCTTC. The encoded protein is CASRQLGQRGYTF.

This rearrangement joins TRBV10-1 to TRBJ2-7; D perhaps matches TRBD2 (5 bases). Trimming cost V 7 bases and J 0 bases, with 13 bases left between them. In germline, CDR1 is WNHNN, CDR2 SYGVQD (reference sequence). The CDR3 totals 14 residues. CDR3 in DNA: TGCGCCAGCAAACCCAGCGGAGACTCCTACGAGCAGTACTTC. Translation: CASKPSGDSYEQYF.

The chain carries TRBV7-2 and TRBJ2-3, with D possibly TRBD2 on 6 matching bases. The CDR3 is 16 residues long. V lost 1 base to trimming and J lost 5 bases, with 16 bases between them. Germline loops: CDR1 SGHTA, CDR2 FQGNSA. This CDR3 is CASSLDSRRGGDTQYF. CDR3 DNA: TGTGCCAGCAGCTTAGACTCCCGGAGGGGTGGAGATACGCAGTATTTT. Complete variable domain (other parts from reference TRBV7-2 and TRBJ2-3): GAGVSQSPSNKVTEKGKDVELRCDPISGHTALYWYRQSLGQGLEFLIYFQGNSAPDKSGLPSDRFSAERTGGSVSTLTIQRTQQEDSAVYLCASSLDSRRGGDTQYFGPGTRLTVL.

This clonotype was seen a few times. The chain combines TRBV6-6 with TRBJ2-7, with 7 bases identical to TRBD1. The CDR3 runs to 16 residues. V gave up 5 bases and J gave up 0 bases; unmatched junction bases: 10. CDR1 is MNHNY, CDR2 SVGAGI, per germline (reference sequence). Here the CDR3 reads CASSILTGETSYEQYF. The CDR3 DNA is TGTGCCAGCAGTATACTAACAGGGGAGACCTCCTACGAGCAGTACTTC.

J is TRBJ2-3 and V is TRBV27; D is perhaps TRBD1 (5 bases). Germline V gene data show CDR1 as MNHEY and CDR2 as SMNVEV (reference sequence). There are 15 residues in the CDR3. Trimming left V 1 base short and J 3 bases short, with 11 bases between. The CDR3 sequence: CASSLWQGQTDTQYF. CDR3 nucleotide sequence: TGTGCCAGCAGTTTATGGCAGGGCCAAACAGATACGCAGTATTTT.

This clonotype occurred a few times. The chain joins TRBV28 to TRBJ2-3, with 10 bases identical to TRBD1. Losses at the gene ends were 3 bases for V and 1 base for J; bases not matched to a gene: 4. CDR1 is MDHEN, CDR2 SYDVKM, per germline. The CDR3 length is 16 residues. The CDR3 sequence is CASSLTGTGGTDTQYF. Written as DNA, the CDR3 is TGTGCCAGCAGTTTGACCGGGACAGGGGGCACAGATACGCAGTATTTT.

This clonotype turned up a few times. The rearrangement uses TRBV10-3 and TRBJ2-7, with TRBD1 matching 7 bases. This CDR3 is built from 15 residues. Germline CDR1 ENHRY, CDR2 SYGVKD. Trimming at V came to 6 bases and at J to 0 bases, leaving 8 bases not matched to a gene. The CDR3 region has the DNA TGTGCCATCAGCCGGGACAGCCCATTCTCCTACGAGCAGTACTTC. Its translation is CAISRDSPFSYEQYF.

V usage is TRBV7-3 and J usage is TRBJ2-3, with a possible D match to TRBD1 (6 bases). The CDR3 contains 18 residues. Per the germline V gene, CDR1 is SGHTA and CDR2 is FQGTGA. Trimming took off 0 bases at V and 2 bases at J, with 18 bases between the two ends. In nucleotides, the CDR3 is TGTGCCAGCAGCTTAACCCAAGGGACACCCAAACCCACAGATACGCAGTATTTT. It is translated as CASSLTQGTPKPTDTQYF. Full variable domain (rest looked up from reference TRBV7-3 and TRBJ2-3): GAGVSQTPSNKVTEKGKYVELRCDPISGHTALYWYRQSLGQGPEFLIYFQGTGAADDSGLPNDRFFAVRPEGSVSTLKIQRTERGDSAVYLCASSLTQGTPKPTDTQYFGPGTRLTVL.

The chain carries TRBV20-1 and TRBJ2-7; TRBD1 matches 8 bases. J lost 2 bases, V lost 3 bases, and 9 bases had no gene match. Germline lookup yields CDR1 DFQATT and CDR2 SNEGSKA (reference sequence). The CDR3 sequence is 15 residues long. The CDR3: CSASYPGQGAYEQYF. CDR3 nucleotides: TGCAGTGCTAGTTACCCAGGACAGGGCGCCTACGAGCAGTACTTC.

The CDR3 nucleotides read TGTGCCAGCAGCAACCCAAGTAGCCCGTTCTATGGCTACACCTTC. It is translated as CASSNPSSPFYGYTF. The chain links TRBV9 to TRBJ1-2; D gene ambiguous. This CDR3 comprises 15 residues. Trimming left V 4 bases short and J 4 bases short, with 17 bases between. CDR1 and CDR2 (germline): SGDLS, YYNGEE.

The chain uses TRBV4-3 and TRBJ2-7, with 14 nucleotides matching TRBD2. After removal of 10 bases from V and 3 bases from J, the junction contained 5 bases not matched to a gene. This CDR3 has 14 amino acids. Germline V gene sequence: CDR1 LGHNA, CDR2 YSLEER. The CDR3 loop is CANPGLAGVYEQYF. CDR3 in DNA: TGCGCCAACCCGGGACTAGCGGGAGTCTACGAGCAGTACTTC.

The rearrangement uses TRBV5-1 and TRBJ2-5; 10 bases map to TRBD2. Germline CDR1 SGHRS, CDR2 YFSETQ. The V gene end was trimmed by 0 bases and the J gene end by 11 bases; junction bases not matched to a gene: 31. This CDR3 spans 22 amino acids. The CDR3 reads CASSLGVLLAASGRRNLGEQYF. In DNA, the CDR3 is TGCGCCAGCAGCTTGGGTGTTTTATTGGCGGCTAGCGGGAGAAGGAACCTGGGGGAGCAGTACTTC.

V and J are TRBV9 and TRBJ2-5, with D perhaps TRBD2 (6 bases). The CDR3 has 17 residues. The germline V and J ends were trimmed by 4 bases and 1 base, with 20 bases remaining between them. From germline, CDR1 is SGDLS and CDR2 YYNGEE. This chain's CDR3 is CASSIAPLGSLQETQYF. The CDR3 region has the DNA TGTGCCAGCAGCATAGCCCCCCTCGGGAGCCTCCAAGAGACCCAGTACTTC.

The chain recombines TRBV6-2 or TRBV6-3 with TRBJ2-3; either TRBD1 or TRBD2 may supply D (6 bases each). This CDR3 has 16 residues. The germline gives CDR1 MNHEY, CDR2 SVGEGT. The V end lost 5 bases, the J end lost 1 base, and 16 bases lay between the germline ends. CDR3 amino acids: CASSKSQGGGTDTQYF. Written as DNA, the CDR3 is TGTGCCAGCAGTAAGTCACAGGGAGGAGGCACAGATACGCAGTATTTT.

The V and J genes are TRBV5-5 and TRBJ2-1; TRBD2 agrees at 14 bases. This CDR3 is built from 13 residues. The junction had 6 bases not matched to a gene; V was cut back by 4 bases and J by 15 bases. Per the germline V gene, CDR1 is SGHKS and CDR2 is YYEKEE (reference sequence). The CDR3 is CASSLGTSGSSFF. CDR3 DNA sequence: TGTGCCAGCAGCCTGGGGACTAGCGGGAGTTCGTTCTTC.

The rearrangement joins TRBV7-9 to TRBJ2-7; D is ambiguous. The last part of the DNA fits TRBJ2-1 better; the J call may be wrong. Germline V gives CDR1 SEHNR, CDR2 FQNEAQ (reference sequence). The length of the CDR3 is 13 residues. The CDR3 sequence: CASSLVTWGEQFF. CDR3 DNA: TGTGCCAGCAGCTTAGTCACATGGGGTGAGCAGTTCTTC.